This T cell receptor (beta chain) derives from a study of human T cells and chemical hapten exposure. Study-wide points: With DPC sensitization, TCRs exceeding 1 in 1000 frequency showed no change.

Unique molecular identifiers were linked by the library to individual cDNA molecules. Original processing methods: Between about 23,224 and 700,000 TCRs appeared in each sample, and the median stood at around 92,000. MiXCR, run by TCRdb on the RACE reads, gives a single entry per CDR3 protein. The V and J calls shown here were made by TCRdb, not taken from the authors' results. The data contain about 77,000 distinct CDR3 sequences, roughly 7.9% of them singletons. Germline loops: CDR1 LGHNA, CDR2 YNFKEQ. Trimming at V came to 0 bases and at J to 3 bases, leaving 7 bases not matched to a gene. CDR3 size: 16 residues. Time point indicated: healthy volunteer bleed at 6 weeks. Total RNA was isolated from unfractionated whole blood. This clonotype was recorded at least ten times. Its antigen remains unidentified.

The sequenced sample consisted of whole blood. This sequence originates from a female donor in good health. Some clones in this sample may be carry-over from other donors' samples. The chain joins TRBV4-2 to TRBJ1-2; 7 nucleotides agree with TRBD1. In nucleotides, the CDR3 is TGTGCCAGCAGCCAAGATCCCTTGACAGGGCACTATGGCTACACCTTC. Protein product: CASSQDPLTGHYGYTF.